This T cell receptor beta chain derives from a study of cytomegalovirus exposure and HLA in healthy donors. Amplification used 60 Vbeta primers and 13 Jbeta primers. Some clones are missing from TCRdb's copy, which holds only in-frame ones; the method was immunoSEQ multiplex PCR. Here the sample spans approximately 95,000 clones, around 75% being singletons. Remarks on this clone: The antigen is not known.

In nominal health when sampled, donors likely had unrecorded immune exposures nonetheless. The study, taken as a whole, reports: As a later analysis revealed, the rate of TCR association differed by HLA locus, with DRB1 most and HLA-C fewest. Exclusion as indistinguishable affected some V segments, including TRBV6-2 and TRBV6-3.

Germline assignment: CDR1 MDHEN and CDR2 SYDVKM. This CDR3 is built from 14 residues. V was clipped by 6 bases and J by 4 bases, with 15 bases between them. This chain joins TRBV28 and TRBJ1-2; a possible D gene is TRBD1 (6 bases). Input material: PBMCs. The TCR comes from a man between 18 and 29 years old in good health and CMV-seropositive. CDR3 region: CASSHSSRGYGYTF. The DNA for the CDR3 is TGTGCCAGCAGCCACTCGTCCAGGGGCTATGGCTACACCTTC.